Each of the 22 T cell receptor beta chains below was sequenced from the same sample in a study of graft-versus-host responses after intestinal transplantation. Measured with immunoSEQ multiplex PCR; TCRdb has only the in-frame clones, and not every one. The table has 2,000 to 2,500 clones, around 82% seen once. Both intraepithelial and lamina propria lymphocytes were released by processing graft tissue. The specimen was ileum tissue, collected 18 days after transplant. The origin of the receptors is a human patient who received an intestinal transplant, so some T cells may come from the graft donor.

The chain recombines TRBV15 with TRBJ2-1, with a tentative D call TRBD2 (5 bases). This CDR3 comprises 17 residues. CDR1 is LNHNV, CDR2 YYDKDF, per germline (reference sequence). V shed 7 bases and J shed 0 bases, with 19 bases lying between them. The CDR3 protein is CATNTGGPPSSYNEQFF. In DNA, the CDR3 is TGTGCCACCAACACTGGCGGGCCTCCGAGCTCCTACAATGAGCAGTTCTTC.

The rearrangement links TRBV1 to TRBJ1-4. TRBV1 has pseudogene status. The CDR3 runs 16 residues. The CDR3 sequence: CTSSQEGGDHNEKLFF. The CDR3 nucleotides are TGCACCAGCAGCCAAGAAGGAGGGGACCATAATGAAAAACTGTTTTTT.

The rearrangement links TRBV6-4 to TRBJ2-3; 11 bases map to TRBD2. V was pared by 3 bases and J by 1 base, with 0 bases of the junction left unmatched. The CDR3 sequence is 15 residues long. Germline loops: CDR1 MRHNA, CDR2 SNTAGT. The CDR3 region has the DNA TGTGCCAGCAGTGAGACTAGCGGGGGCACAGATACGCAGTATTTT. Protein: CASSETSGGTDTQYF.

The J gene is TRBJ1-2, the V gene TRBV4-3; D gene ambiguous. The CDR3 sequence is 13 residues long. The V and J ends lost 0 bases and 0 bases respectively, with 2 bases between them. Germline V gives CDR1 LGHNA, CDR2 YSLEER. CDR3 sequence: CASSQDTNYGYTF. The CDR3 DNA reads TGCGCCAGCAGCCAAGACACTAACTATGGCTACACCTTC.

This clone was seen once. V gene TRBV4-1 combines with J gene TRBJ2-4; 7 bases are shared with TRBD2. The V gene's germline CDR1 is MGHRA and CDR2 YSYEKL. Germline trimming cut 0 bases from V and 5 bases from J; bases unmatched to any gene: 7. The CDR3 spans 16 residues. The CDR3 sequence is CASSQDRSGNENIQYF. DNA of the CDR3: TGCGCCAGCAGCCAAGATCGGAGCGGGAACGAAAACATTCAGTACTTC.

CDR3 bases: TGTGCCAGCAGTTACTATTATAGCAATCAGCCCCAGCATTTT. It is translated as CASSYYYSNQPQHF. This chain uses TRBV6-5 with TRBJ1-5; D gene uncertain. The CDR3 totals 14 residues. The germline V and J ends were trimmed by 1 base and 0 bases, with 4 bases remaining between them. CDR1 and CDR2 from the germline V gene are MNHEY and SVGAGI.

This clone appeared a single time. The V and J genes are TRBV28 and TRBJ1-1; D possibly corresponds to TRBD1 (5 bases). V gave up 2 bases and J gave up 0 bases, with 10 bases separating them. The CDR3 loop spans 15 amino acids. In germline, CDR1 is MDHEN, CDR2 SYDVKM. The CDR3 region is CASSLGAALNTEAFF. CDR3 DNA sequence: TGTGCCAGCAGTTTAGGGGCAGCATTGAACACTGAAGCTTTCTTT.

The chain uses TRBV6-5 and TRBJ1-2; D call uncertain. Trimming cost V 0 bases and J 2 bases, with 7 bases left between them. The CDR3 is 14 residues long. The germline V gene has CDR1 MNHEY and CDR2 SVGAGI. CDR3 in DNA: TGTGCCAGCAGTTACTCGAACGTCAACTATGGCTACACCTTC. Protein sequence: CASSYSNVNYGYTF.

The DNA of the CDR3 is TGTGCCAGCAGTTTTAGTGGGACAGATACGCAGTATTTT. Protein product: CASSFSGTDTQYF. The chain has TRBV27 and TRBJ2-3; the D is unclear. Germline V gives CDR1 MNHEY, CDR2 SMNVEV (reference sequence). With 3 bases removed from V and 3 bases from J, the gap between germline ends came to 7 bases. CDR3 length: 13 amino acids.

The rearrangement uses TRBV25-1 and TRBJ2-7, with D perhaps given as TRBD1 or TRBD2 (6 bases each). The CDR3 consists of 15 residues. The germline V gene encodes CDR1 MGHDK and CDR2 SYGVNS. Trimming pared 3 bases from V and 0 bases from J, leaving 12 bases between. This CDR3 reads CASSEAGGGSYEQYF. The CDR3, as DNA: TGTGCCAGCAGTGAGGCCGGAGGGGGCTCCTACGAGCAGTACTTC.

In DNA, the CDR3 is TGTGCCAGCTGTGGGGGTGCGGTGGAAAAACTGTTTTTT. Translated, it gives CASCGGAVEKLFF. The chain combines TRBV25-1 with TRBJ1-4, with D maybe TRBD1 (5 bases). The CDR3 runs 13 residues. Trimming cost V 8 bases and J 8 bases, with 15 bases left between them. CDR1 is MGHDK and CDR2 is SYGVNS in the germline V gene.

The chain carries TRBV12-5 and TRBJ2-7; tentatively, D is TRBD1 or TRBD2 (6 bases each). The CDR3 runs to 11 residues. The V and J ends lost 7 bases and 3 bases respectively, with 7 bases between them. CDR1 and CDR2 (germline): LGHNT, FRNRAP. CDR3: CASEGGYEQYF. The DNA of the CDR3 is TGTGCTAGTGAGGGGGGCTACGAGCAGTACTTC.

This chain joins TRBV25-1 and TRBJ2-7; no firm D call. V was pared by 6 bases and J by 0 bases, with 9 bases between. Germline V CDR1 and CDR2: MGHDK, SYGVNS. The CDR3 sequence is 13 residues long. In DNA form, the CDR3 reads TGTGCCAGCAGCAACAAAGTCTCCTACGAGCAGTACTTC. This gives the protein CASSNKVSYEQYF.

J is TRBJ1-2 and V is TRBV2, with D unclear. This CDR3 comprises 11 residues. V was clipped by 1 base and J by 5 bases, with 2 bases between them. Germline V CDR1 and CDR2: SNHLY, FYNNEI. CDR3 DNA sequence: TGTGCCAGCAGTGAAGTTTATGGCTACACCTTC. As protein: CASSEVYGYTF.

The chain recombines TRBV6-5 with TRBJ2-7; D unresolved. Germline lookup yields CDR1 MNHEY and CDR2 SVGAGI. This CDR3 is built from 11 residues. V dropped 6 bases and J dropped 0 bases, with 3 bases sitting between them. The CDR3 here is CASSHSYEQYF. Written as DNA, the CDR3 is TGTGCCAGCAGCCACTCCTACGAGCAGTACTTC.

The chain couples TRBV6-5 to TRBJ1-1; D remains unclear. V was clipped by 2 bases and J by 3 bases, with 7 bases between them. The CDR3 runs 13 residues. Germline V gives CDR1 MNHEY, CDR2 SVGAGI. The CDR3 coding sequence is TGTGCCAGCAGTTACCACCGGGACACTGAAGCTTTCTTT. It yields the protein CASSYHRDTEAFF.

This clone is a singleton in its sample. The V gene is TRBV18, the J gene TRBJ2-5, with D unresolved. V dropped 0 bases and J dropped 3 bases, with 8 bases sitting between them. The CDR3 extends over 14 amino acids. Germline V gives CDR1 KGHSH, CDR2 LQKENI. The CDR3 sequence is CASSPPGQKETQYF. The CDR3 DNA reads TGTGCCAGCTCACCACCAGGGCAAAAAGAGACCCAGTACTTC.

The genes are TRBV25-1 and TRBJ2-2, with 7 bases matching TRBD1. Unmatched junction bases numbered 3, after V lost 3 bases and J lost 2 bases. The CDR3 covers 15 residues. The V gene's germline CDR1 is MGHDK and CDR2 SYGVNS. In DNA form, the CDR3 reads TGTGCCAGCAGTGATCGGGACAGTAACACCGGGGAGCTGTTTTTT. Translated: CASSDRDSNTGELFF.

This clone occurred once. The V call is TRBV29-1, the J call TRBJ2-7, with TRBD1 identical over 10 bases. The germline CDR1 and CDR2 sequences are SQVTM and ANQGSEA. V was pared by 5 bases and J by 3 bases, with 4 bases of the junction left unmatched. This CDR3 is 13 amino acids long. The CDR3 loop reads CSVSRTGGYEQYF. CDR3 DNA sequence: TGCAGCGTTTCAAGGACAGGGGGCTACGAGCAGTACTTC.

Points on this clone: Sequence at one end of the junction differs from germline and may be a read error. The same CDR3 is also encoded by other DNA sequences in this sample. V is TRBV5-1 and J is TRBJ1-2; the match to TRBD1 covers 12 bases. This CDR3 contains 13 residues. Germline CDR1 and CDR2: SGHRS and YFSETQ. In DNA, the CDR3 is TGCGCCAGCAGAACCGGGACAGGGGGCGGCTATACCTTC. Translating gives CASRTGTGGGYTF.

J is TRBJ2-1 and V is TRBV7-2, with 7 bases that match TRBD2. Germline-derived CDR1 and CDR2 are SGHTA and FQGNSA. There are 14 residues in the CDR3. V shed 3 bases and J 2 bases; nucleotides not matched to a gene: 1. The CDR3 DNA reads as TGTGCCAGCAGCTTTACTAGCGCCTACAATGAGCAGTTCTTC. It is translated as CASSFTSAYNEQFF.

The rearrangement links TRBV10-3 to TRBJ1-2; 8 bases are shared with TRBD1. The V segment lost 2 bases and the J segment 4 bases; nucleotides outside the gene matches: 0. There are 13 residues in the CDR3. CDR1 is ENHRY and CDR2 is SYGVKD in the germline V gene. The CDR3 region is CAISEGQGYGYTF. The CDR3 DNA follows: TGTGCCATCAGTGAGGGACAGGGCTATGGCTACACCTTC.